Shown below are 20 T cell receptor beta chains from a single sample sequenced in a study of cytomegalovirus exposure and HLA in healthy donors. 60 Vbeta and 13 Jbeta primers were used in PCR. TCRdb's copy holds only in-frame clones and misses some; the assay was immunoSEQ multiplex PCR. The sample carries about 120,000 clones, 65% to 80% recorded once. Sequenced sample: PBMCs. These receptors all stem from a man aged 18-30 years in good health and CMV-seropositive.

V gene TRBV30 combines with J gene TRBJ2-1; maybe TRBD2 (7 bases). Germline lookup yields CDR1 GTSNPN and CDR2 SVGIG (reference sequence). The CDR3 has 15 amino acids. The V and J ends lost 1 base and 6 bases respectively, with 16 bases between them. The CDR3 DNA reads TGTGCCTGGAGTGATCGGGGGGCACGGGTCAATGAGCAGTTCTTC. Protein: CAWSDRGARVNEQFF. Using reference TRBV30 and TRBJ2-1 for the parts outside the CDR3, the full variable domain is SQTIHQWPATLVQPVGSPLSLECTVEGTSNPNLYWYRQAAGRGLQLLFYSVGIGQISSEVPQNLSASRPQDRQFILSSKKLLLSDSGFYLCAWSDRGARVNEQFFGPGTRLTVL.

The chain couples TRBV18 to TRBJ1-1; 7 bases agree with TRBD1. Per germline, CDR1 KGHSH and CDR2 LQKENI. The CDR3 has 13 residues. Germline trimming cut 4 bases from V and 5 bases from J; bases unmatched to any gene: 4. The CDR3 reads CASSLGQATEAFF. The DNA for the CDR3 is TGTGCCAGCTCACTTGGACAGGCGACTGAAGCTTTCTTT.

The V and J genes are TRBV7-8 and TRBJ1-2; possibly TRBD1 for D (6 bases). The germline V gene has CDR1 SGHVS and CDR2 FQNEAQ. There are 16 residues in the CDR3. V lost 5 bases and J 1 base, leaving 17 bases between the germline ends. The CDR3 loop is CASSLKTGKINYGYTF. In nucleotides, the CDR3 is TGTGCCAGCAGCCTGAAAACAGGGAAGATTAACTATGGCTACACCTTC.

The V gene is TRBV11-2, the J gene TRBJ1-2; 11 positions match TRBD1. The CDR3 sequence is 17 residues long. The ends lost 4 bases at V and 7 bases at J; junction bases unmatched: 14. Germline values: CDR1 SGHAT, CDR2 FQNNGV. CDR3 loop: CASSSPRTGGHRGGYTF. DNA for the CDR3: TGTGCCAGCAGCTCGCCAAGGACAGGGGGCCATAGAGGTGGCTACACCTTC.

CDR3 residues: CAWSTANYEQYF. Here the CDR3 DNA reads TGTGCCTGGAGTACAGCAAACTACGAGCAGTACTTC. The rearrangement links TRBV30 to TRBJ2-7; D is uncertain. The germline CDR1 and CDR2 sequences are GTSNPN and SVGIG (reference sequence). V dropped 2 bases and J dropped 3 bases, with 8 bases sitting between them. The CDR3 is 12 residues long.

J is TRBJ1-5 and V is TRBV5-1, with 11 positions matching TRBD1. This CDR3 is built from 20 residues. Trimming at V came to 0 bases and at J to 4 bases, leaving 15 bases not matched to a gene. The germline V gene encodes CDR1 SGHRS and CDR2 YFSETQ. The CDR3 DNA is TGCGCCAGCAGCTTGGTAGGCACTTATCCCGGGACAGGGGGGAATCAGCCCCAGCATTTT. Residues: CASSLVGTYPGTGGNQPQHF.

Concerning this clone: At one boundary the junction diverges from the germline segment, which might be a read error. The V and J genes are TRBV7-7 and TRBJ1-2; weak D call: TRBD1 (5 bases). The germline CDR1 and CDR2 sequences are SSHAT and FNYEAQ (reference sequence). This CDR3 is 14 amino acids long. As DNA, the CDR3 is TGTGCTAGCAGCTCTTTTTTCGGACACACTGAGCGCACCTTC. This codes for CASSSFFGHTERTF.

The V gene is TRBV11-2, the J gene TRBJ2-1, with a tentative D call TRBD2 (5 bases). The CDR3 is 15 amino acids. Germline CDR1 SGHAT, CDR2 FQNNGV. Trimming shortened V by 4 bases and J by 4 bases, and 14 bases separated the two germline ends. The CDR3 reads CASSSRGVPYNEQFF. The CDR3 bases are TGTGCCAGCAGCTCCCGGGGTGTACCGTACAATGAGCAGTTCTTC.

This chain uses TRBV28 with TRBJ1-5; possibly TRBD1 for D (5 bases). Trimming left V 1 base short and J 11 bases short, with 18 bases between. This CDR3 spans 15 amino acids. From germline, CDR1 is MDHEN and CDR2 SYDVKM. As DNA, the CDR3 is TGTGCCAGCAGTTTATATGGAACAGAAGGAGGGGCCCAGCATTTT. Translated: CASSLYGTEGGAQHF.

J is TRBJ2-5 and V is TRBV4-2, with 12 bases identical to TRBD1. The J call is in doubt because the DNA end fits TRBJ2-7 better. Per the germline V gene, CDR1 is LGHNA and CDR2 is YNFKEQ. CDR3 size: 15 residues. This CDR3 reads CASSQPGQGAIEQYF. The CDR3 DNA follows: TGTGCCAGCAGCCAACCGGGACAGGGGGCCATCGAGCAGTACTTC.

The CDR3: CASSLLGTGWLEQYF. CDR3 in DNA: TGTGCCAGCAGCCTCCTCGGGACAGGGTGGCTGGAGCAGTACTTC. V and J are TRBV28 and TRBJ2-5, with 9 bases aligning to TRBD1. Germline CDR1 MDHEN, CDR2 SYDVKM. Trimming at V came to 6 bases and at J to 11 bases, leaving 16 bases not matched to a gene. The CDR3 spans 15 residues.

The gene calls are TRBV7-6 and TRBJ1-6, with no clear D. Germline CDR1 SGHVS, CDR2 FNYEAQ. The germline V and J ends were trimmed by 3 bases and 0 bases, with 6 bases remaining between them. The CDR3 is 15 amino acids. CDR3 residues: CASSFDSSYNSPLHF. The CDR3 nucleotides are TGTGCCAGCAGCTTCGATAGCTCCTATAATTCACCCCTCCACTTT.

V and J are TRBV27 and TRBJ2-7; 8 nucleotides line up with TRBD2. V dropped 9 bases and J dropped 3; count of bases not matched to a gene: 13. The CDR3 spans 15 residues. Germline CDR1 and CDR2: MNHEY and SMNVEV (reference sequence). CDR3 nucleotides: TGTGCCAGTTCCCCCTCGGTAGCGGGGATCTACGAGCAGTACTTC. Protein sequence: CASSPSVAGIYEQYF.

This clone was seen once. The rearrangement joins TRBV5-4 to TRBJ1-6, with D maybe TRBD1 (5 bases). The V gene's germline CDR1 is SGHNT and CDR2 YYREEE (reference sequence). This CDR3 comprises 15 residues. V lost 6 bases and J lost 6, with 16 bases in between. The CDR3 nucleotides read TGTGCCAGCAACCTTGCAGGGTCCCCTAATTCACCCCTCCACTTT. The encoded protein is CASNLAGSPNSPLHF.

Worth noting for this clone: One end of the junction varies from germline; a read error may be responsible. J is TRBJ1-1 and V is TRBV29-1, with TRBD1 as a possible D gene (6 bases). This CDR3 region has 15 residues. CDR1 SQVTM and CDR2 ANQGSEA come from the germline V gene. The CDR3 DNA follows: TGCAGCGTTGGAGGTGAGGGGGAATTGAAGACTGAAGCTTTCTTT. Amino acid sequence: CSVGGEGELKTEAFF.

This chain uses TRBV5-4 with TRBJ1-4; possible D gene TRBD1, 6 bases. CDR3 length: 18 amino acids. The V end was cut by 1 base, the J end by 0 bases, with 16 bases between. Germline V CDR1 and CDR2: SGHNT, YYREEE (reference sequence). CDR3 loop: CASSLTGQPPATNEKLFF. The CDR3 DNA follows: TGTGCCAGCAGCTTGACCGGACAGCCCCCTGCAACTAATGAAAAACTGTTTTTT. The entire variable domain, with the rest obtained from reference TRBV5-4 and TRBJ1-4, is as follows: ETGVTQSPTHLIKTRGQQVTLRCSSQSGHNTVSWYQQALGQGPQFIFQYYREEENGRGNFPPRFSGLQFPNYSSELNVNALELDDSALYLCASSLTGQPPATNEKLFFGSGTQLSVL.

This chain uses TRBV7-9 with TRBJ1-5, with no clear D. This CDR3 comprises 12 residues. V shed 4 bases and J shed 6 bases, with 7 bases lying between them. The germline CDR1 and CDR2 sequences are SEHNR and FQNEAQ (reference sequence). The CDR3: CASSSRGQPQHF. In DNA form, the CDR3 reads TGTGCCAGCAGCTCCCGGGGTCAGCCCCAGCATTTT.

The gene calls are TRBV5-1 and TRBJ2-1; 11 nucleotides agree with TRBD2. Germline CDR1 SGHRS, CDR2 YFSETQ. V was clipped by 5 bases and J by 3 bases; unmatched bases: 4. This CDR3 contains 15 residues. CDR3 in amino acids: CASRPGTSGYNEQFF. The CDR3 DNA reads TGCGCCAGCAGGCCCGGGACTAGCGGCTACAATGAGCAGTTCTTC.

This clone has more than one count but fewer than ten. This rearrangement joins TRBV2 to TRBJ2-7; 7 bases fit TRBD2. The V segment lost 6 bases and the J segment 2 bases; nucleotides outside the gene matches: 10. The CDR3 contains 15 residues. Germline V CDR1 and CDR2: SNHLY, FYNNEI. The CDR3 coding sequence is TGTGCCAGCAGAGCCTCTAGCGGAAGAACCTACGAGCAGTACTTC. Protein sequence: CASRASSGRTYEQYF.

This clone was detected a few times. This chain uses TRBV19 with TRBJ1-5, with 10 bases matching TRBD1. Germline loops: CDR1 LNHDA, CDR2 SQIVND (reference sequence). The CDR3 has 18 amino acids. J was trimmed by 0 bases and V by 6 bases; bases with no gene match: 11. CDR3 in DNA: TGTGCCAGTAGCCGGCTGGGGACAGGGGTCGATAGCAATCAGCCCCAGCATTTT. Protein sequence: CASSRLGTGVDSNQPQHF.